This T cell receptor (beta chain) comes out of a study of cytotoxic CD8 clonotypes in ibrutinib-treated CLL. Study-wide findings and caveats: Under treatment, the uncommon public clonotypes either contracted or remained stable.

As to this clone: Its antigen remains unknown.

TCRdb's table, derived via immunoSEQ multiplex PCR, lists solely in-frame clones and lacks some. Of about 140,000 clones in the sample, 80% were seen once. V was cut by 6 bases and J by 6 bases, with 9 bases left in between. This CDR3 has 12 amino acids. Germline CDR1 and CDR2: LNHDA and SQIVND (reference sequence). Here the sequenced sample was PBMCs, taken after 36 months of ibrutinib treatment. The V and J genes are TRBV19 and TRBJ1-5; D is unresolved. The TCR was taken from a human donor with chronic lymphocytic leukemia. This chain's CDR3 is CASRQELQPQHF. DNA for the CDR3: TGTGCCAGTAGGCAAGAACTTCAGCCCCAGCATTTT.